This TCR beta chain appears in the sequencing data of a study of cytomegalovirus exposure and HLA in healthy donors. The CDR3 loop spans 15 amino acids. V dropped 0 bases and J dropped 5; count of bases not matched to a gene: 4. CDR1 is SQVTM, CDR2 ANQGSEA, per germline. Amplification used 60 Vbeta primers and 13 Jbeta primers. Measured with immunoSEQ multiplex PCR; TCRdb has only the in-frame clones, and not every one. With tens of thousands of clones in the sample, the ten largest clones hold around 1.1%. The chain combines TRBV29-1 with TRBJ2-2, with 9 bases aligning to TRBD2. This sequence originates from a woman younger than 45 in good health and CMV-seronegative. Sequenced material: PBMCs. The CDR3 here is CSVEDAGGRTGELFF. The CDR3 region has the DNA TGCAGCGTTGAAGATGCGGGAGGGAGGACCGGGGAGCTGTTTTTT.